The clone carrying this TCR beta chain came up a few times. CDR1 is SQVTM, CDR2 ANQGSEA, per germline. The V gene lost 0 bases and the J gene lost 0 bases, with 30 bases spanning the gap. The CDR3 loop spans 21 amino acids. Time point of the sample: newly diagnosed GD, antithyroid drugs for less than 3 months. With RNA extracted from PBMCs as input, the TCR library was made. This entry belongs to a study of regulatory T cells in long-lasting Graves disease. To make TCR beta libraries, researchers used iRepertoire HTBI primers and Arm-PCR of CDR3 regions. TCRdb called the multiplex PCR reads again in MiXCR, with one record for every CDR3 protein. This table has some 600,000 distinct CDR3 sequences, more than 15% appearing once. Another study also made use of these data, one on T cells in Graves' hyperthyroidism and ophthalmopathy.

This receptor was identified in a man younger than 35 with Graves disease. Material: peripheral blood mononuclear cells (PBMCs), obtained at new diagnosis, from a patient treated with antithyroid drugs. The chain joins TRBV29-1 to TRBJ2-7; D perhaps matches TRBD2 (6 bases). CDR3 in amino acids: CSVEDLTEAPGGAGNSYEQYF. In DNA form, the CDR3 reads TGCAGCGTTGAAGATCTAACCGAGGCCCCGGGTGGGGCGGGAAACTCCTACGAGCAGTACTTC.